The 13 T cell receptor beta chains below were found in one sample sequenced in a study of a mutant IDH1 vaccine in newly diagnosed glioma. The time point is: week 47, end of study. The vaccine gave 300 ug of a 20-mer mutant IDH1 peptide subcutaneously per dose. These receptors' antigens are unknown. Produced via immunoSEQ multiplex PCR; TCRdb's table is partial and in-frame only. This sample has nearly 25,000 clones; around 76% occur once, and the top ten carry approximately 3.6%. The material sequenced was PBMCs, taken from a glioma patient whose treatment included an IDH1 peptide vaccine. These receptors all stem from a man aged 40-49 years with glioma. Some clones in this sample may be carry-over from other donors' samples.

V usage is TRBV5-1 and J usage is TRBJ1-2; possibly TRBD1 for D (5 bases). Germline V CDR1 and CDR2: SGHRS, YFSETQ. With 4 bases removed from V and 6 bases from J, the gap between germline ends came to 19 bases. The CDR3 is 15 amino acids. The CDR3 region is CASSPDRGASNGYTF. The CDR3 DNA reads as TGCGCCAGCAGCCCGGATAGGGGCGCCTCGAATGGCTACACCTTC.

The chain combines TRBV5-1 with TRBJ2-7; 8 nucleotides agree with TRBD1. Trimming took 4 bases from V and 1 from J; bases not matched to a gene: 13. Germline CDR1 is SGHRS and CDR2 is YFSETQ. The CDR3 has 17 amino acids. The CDR3 coding sequence is TGCGCCAGCAGCAGAAGGCCCGGGACAGGAGATTCCTACGAGCAGTACTTC. Its protein is CASSRRPGTGDSYEQYF. The full variable domain, with the rest looked up from reference TRBV5-1 and TRBJ2-7, is KAGVTQTPRYLIKTRGQQVTLSCSPISGHRSVSWYQQTPGQGLQFLFEYFSETQRNKGNFPGRFSGRQFSNSRSEMNVSTLELGDSALYLCASSRRPGTGDSYEQYFGPGTRLTVT.

The chain recombines TRBV6-1 with TRBJ1-5; D call uncertain. The V gene's germline CDR1 is MNHNS and CDR2 SASEGT. This CDR3 is built from 16 residues. V was clipped by 2 bases and J by 0 bases, with 11 bases between them. The CDR3 bases are TGTGCCAGCAGTGAAAACGCAGGATATAGCAATCAGCCCCAGCATTTT. It is translated as CASSENAGYSNQPQHF.

The chain is built from TRBV4-3 and TRBJ2-6; TRBD1 might be the D (6 bases). Germline V gene data show CDR1 as LGHNA and CDR2 as YSLEER. The CDR3 loop spans 16 amino acids. The germline V and J ends were trimmed by 0 bases and 2 bases, with 8 bases remaining between them. The CDR3 protein is CASSQDAGAGANVLTF. DNA for the CDR3: TGCGCCAGCAGCCAAGATGCAGGGGCTGGGGCCAACGTCCTGACTTTC.

The gene calls are TRBV25-1 and TRBJ1-1; D gene ambiguous. Trimming cost V 8 bases and J 5 bases, with 21 bases left between them. Germline lookup yields CDR1 MGHDK and CDR2 SYGVNS. CDR3 size: 15 residues. The CDR3 region has the DNA TGTGCCAGCGCCCCCCGTTTTGGCCATCAGACTGAAGCTTTCTTT. Amino acids: CASAPRFGHQTEAFF.

This chain links TRBV6-4 with TRBJ1-5; TRBD1 matches 9 bases. In germline, CDR1 is MRHNA, CDR2 SNTAGT. The CDR3 extends over 18 amino acids. V lost 8 bases to trimming and J lost 0 bases; unmatched junction nucleotides: 14. The CDR3 loop is CASPFSPRDRDSNQPQHF. The CDR3, as DNA: TGTGCCAGCCCCTTTTCTCCCCGGGACAGGGATAGCAATCAGCCCCAGCATTTT.

The rearrangement uses TRBV5-1 and TRBJ2-4, with 14 bases identical to TRBD2. This CDR3 is 17 amino acids long. Germline lookup yields CDR1 SGHRS and CDR2 YFSETQ. V gave up 4 bases and J gave up 4 bases; unmatched junction bases: 7. CDR3 sequence: CASSAGLAGGLKNIQYF. The DNA of the CDR3 is TGCGCCAGCAGCGCCGGACTAGCGGGGGGCCTTAAAAACATTCAGTACTTC. Based on the CDR3 plus reference TRBV5-1 and TRBJ2-4, the full variable domain is KAGVTQTPRYLIKTRGQQVTLSCSPISGHRSVSWYQQTPGQGLQFLFEYFSETQRNKGNFPGRFSGRQFSNSRSEMNVSTLELGDSALYLCASSAGLAGGLKNIQYFGAGTRLSVL.

The chain carries TRBV6-6 and TRBJ2-7; no reliable D call. The CDR3 has 11 amino acids. Germline loops: CDR1 MNHNY, CDR2 SVGAGI (reference sequence). The V end was cut by 7 bases, the J end by 2 bases, with 6 bases between. CDR3 DNA sequence: TGTGCCAGCAAATCGGCCTACGAGCAGTACTTC. Its translation is CASKSAYEQYF.

The rearrangement links TRBV6-5 to TRBJ1-1, with a tentative D call TRBD1 (5 bases). Trimming took 2 bases from V and 0 from J, leaving 13 bases between them. The germline gives CDR1 MNHEY, CDR2 SVGAGI. CDR3 length: 16 residues. CDR3 residues: CASSYGRRQLNTEAFF. The CDR3 DNA sequence: TGTGCCAGCAGTTACGGTCGAAGACAGTTGAACACTGAAGCTTTCTTT.

The CDR3 nucleotides are TGTGCCAGCAGCCGACAGGGAGGCACTGAAGCTTTCTTT. Its protein is CASSRQGGTEAFF. The chain carries TRBV5-6 and TRBJ1-1; 7 positions match TRBD1. The CDR3 is 13 residues long. V lost 4 bases to trimming and J lost 4 bases; unmatched junction nucleotides: 4. Germline assignment: CDR1 SGHDT and CDR2 YYEEEE.

In its sample, this clone was seen a few times. The chain is built from TRBV5-1 and TRBJ1-2, with TRBD1 matching 7 bases. The germline CDR1 and CDR2 sequences are SGHRS and YFSETQ. V was clipped by 4 bases and J by 4 bases; unmatched bases: 4. The CDR3 has 13 amino acids. The CDR3 reads CASSVGQTYGYTF. The CDR3 DNA follows: TGCGCCAGCAGCGTGGGACAGACCTATGGCTACACCTTC. Full variable domain (missing parts from reference TRBV5-1 and TRBJ1-2): KAGVTQTPRYLIKTRGQQVTLSCSPISGHRSVSWYQQTPGQGLQFLFEYFSETQRNKGNFPGRFSGRQFSNSRSEMNVSTLELGDSALYLCASSVGQTYGYTFGSGTRLTVV.

The rearrangement joins TRBV7-6 to TRBJ2-7, with 7 bases that match TRBD2. From germline, CDR1 is SGHVS and CDR2 FNYEAQ. V shed 5 bases and J 3 bases; nucleotides not matched to a gene: 4. The CDR3 runs 13 residues. The CDR3 reads CASSQPGGYEQYF. CDR3 DNA: TGTGCCAGCAGCCAGCCGGGGGGCTACGAGCAGTACTTC.

J is TRBJ2-7 and V is TRBV14; no clear D gene. The ends were cut back, 0 bases at V and 2 bases at J, with 5 bases in the middle. Germline V lookup: CDR1 SGHDN, CDR2 FVKESK. This CDR3 has 13 amino acids. CDR3 DNA: TGTGCCAGCAGCCAAGATCACCCCTACGAGCAGTACTTC. Protein sequence: CASSQDHPYEQYF.